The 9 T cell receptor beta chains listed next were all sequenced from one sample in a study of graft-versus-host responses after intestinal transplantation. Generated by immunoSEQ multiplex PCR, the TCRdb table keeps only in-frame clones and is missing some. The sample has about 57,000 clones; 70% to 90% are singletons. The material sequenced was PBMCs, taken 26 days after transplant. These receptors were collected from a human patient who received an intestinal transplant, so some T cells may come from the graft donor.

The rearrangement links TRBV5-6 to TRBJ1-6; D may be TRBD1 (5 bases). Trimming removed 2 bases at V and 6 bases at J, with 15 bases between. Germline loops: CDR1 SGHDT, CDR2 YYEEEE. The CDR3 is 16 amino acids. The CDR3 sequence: CASSFPRGEGNSPLHF. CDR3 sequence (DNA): TGTGCCAGCAGCTTCCCCCGGGGGGAAGGTAATTCACCCCTCCACTTT.

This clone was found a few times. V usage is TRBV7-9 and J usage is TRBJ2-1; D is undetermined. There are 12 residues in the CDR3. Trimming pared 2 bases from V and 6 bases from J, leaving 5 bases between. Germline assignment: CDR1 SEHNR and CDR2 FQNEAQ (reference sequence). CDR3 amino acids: CASSLILNEQFF. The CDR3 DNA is TGTGCCAGCAGCTTAATCCTCAATGAGCAGTTCTTC.

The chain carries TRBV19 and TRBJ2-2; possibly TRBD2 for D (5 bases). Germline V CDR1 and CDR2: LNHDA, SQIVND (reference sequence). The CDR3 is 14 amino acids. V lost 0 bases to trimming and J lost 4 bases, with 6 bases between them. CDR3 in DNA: TGTGCCAGTAGTATAGATGGGAGCACCGGGGAGCTGTTTTTT. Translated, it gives CASSIDGSTGELFF.

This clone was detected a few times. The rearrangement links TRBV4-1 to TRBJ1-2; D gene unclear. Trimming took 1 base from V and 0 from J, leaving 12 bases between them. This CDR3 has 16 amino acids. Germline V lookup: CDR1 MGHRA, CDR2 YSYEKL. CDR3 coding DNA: TGCGCCAGCAGCCAAGTGGCCCTTCTTTCTAACTATGGCTACACCTTC. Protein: CASSQVALLSNYGYTF.

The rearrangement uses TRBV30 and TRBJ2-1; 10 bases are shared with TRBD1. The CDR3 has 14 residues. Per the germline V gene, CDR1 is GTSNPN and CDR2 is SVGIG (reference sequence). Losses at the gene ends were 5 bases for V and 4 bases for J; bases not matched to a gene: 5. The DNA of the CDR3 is TGTGCCTGGTCGGCGGGACAGGGGTACAATGAGCAGTTCTTC. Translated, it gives CAWSAGQGYNEQFF.

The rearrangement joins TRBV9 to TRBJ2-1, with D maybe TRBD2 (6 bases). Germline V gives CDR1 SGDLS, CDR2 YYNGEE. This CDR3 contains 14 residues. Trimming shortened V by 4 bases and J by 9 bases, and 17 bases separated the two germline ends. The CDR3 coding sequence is TGTGCCAGCAGCCCCAGACTAGGGCTCGGTGAGCAGTTCTTC. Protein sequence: CASSPRLGLGEQFF.

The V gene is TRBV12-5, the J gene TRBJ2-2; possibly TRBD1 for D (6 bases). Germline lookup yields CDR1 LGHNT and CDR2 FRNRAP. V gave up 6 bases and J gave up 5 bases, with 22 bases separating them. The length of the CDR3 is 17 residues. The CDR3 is CASGPDVETGKTGELFF. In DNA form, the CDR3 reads TGTGCTAGTGGACCAGACGTCGAAACAGGGAAAACCGGGGAGCTGTTTTTT.

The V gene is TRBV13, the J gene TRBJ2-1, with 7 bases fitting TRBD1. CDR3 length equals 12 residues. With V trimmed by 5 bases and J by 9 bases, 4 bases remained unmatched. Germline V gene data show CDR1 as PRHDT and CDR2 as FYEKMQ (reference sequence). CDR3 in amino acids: CASSRDSFEQFF. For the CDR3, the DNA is TGTGCCAGCAGCCGGGACAGCTTTGAGCAGTTCTTC.

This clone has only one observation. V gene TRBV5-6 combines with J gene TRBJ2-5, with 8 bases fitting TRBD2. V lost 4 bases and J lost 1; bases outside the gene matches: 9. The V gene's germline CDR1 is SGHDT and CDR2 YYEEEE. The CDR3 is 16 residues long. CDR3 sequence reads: CASSMVGGGPQETQYF. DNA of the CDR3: TGTGCCAGCAGCATGGTGGGCGGGGGGCCCCAAGAGACCCAGTACTTC.